This TCR beta chain came from a study of CD8 T cells in ankylosing spondylitis. TCRdb itself ran the 5' RACE reads through MiXCR, one entry per CDR3 protein. There are more than 600,000 distinct CDR3 sequences in the sample; around 19% occur only once, and around 20% lies in the top ten. Study-level findings and limits: Before this, some motif variants had been reported in reactive arthritis synovial fluid and blood. A motif of eight or nine highly homologous TCR beta variants was seen as apparently characteristic of ankylosing spondylitis blood. Disease-associated clonotypes exhibited CD8+ identity and were relatively infrequent in peripheral blood.

Comment on this clonotype: Its matching antigen is unknown.

Sequenced input: blood, either unsorted or a sorted T cell fraction (not recorded which). The receptor comes from a male donor with ankylosing spondylitis.

CDR3: CASATGTSNTGELFF. CDR3 in DNA: TGTGCCAGCGCGACCGGGACTTCGAACACCGGGGAGCTGTTTTTT. The chain combines TRBV3-1 with TRBJ2-2; weak D call: TRBD2 (6 bases). Germline V CDR1 and CDR2: LGHDT, YNNKEL (reference sequence). There are 15 residues in the CDR3. Trimming left V 8 bases short and J 0 bases short, with 13 bases between.